The 6 T cell receptor beta chains below were found in one sample sequenced in a study of T cells after yellow fever vaccination. TCRdb re-derived calls from the 5' RACE reads in MiXCR, one entry per CDR3 protein. This table holds a few hundred thousand distinct CDR3 sequences, 18% found once. This material consisted of PBMCs, taken before the yellow fever booster vaccination. The receptors come from a man aged 18 to 29 who received the YFV17D yellow fever vaccine.

This clonotype was seen only a few times. The J gene is TRBJ2-1, the V gene TRBV7-9, with a weak D call TRBD2 (6 bases). Trimming left V 5 bases short and J 3 bases short, with 20 bases between. The CDR3 is 17 residues long. Looked up from germline, CDR1 is SEHNR and CDR2 is FQNEAQ (reference sequence). CDR3 in amino acids: CASSPPLGGIDYNEQFF. CDR3 nucleotides: TGTGCCAGCAGCCCTCCGCTCGGAGGGATAGACTACAATGAGCAGTTCTTC.

The chain uses TRBV3-1 and TRBJ2-1; D is possibly TRBD1 (6 bases). CDR1 and CDR2 from the germline V gene are LGHDT and YNNKEL (reference sequence). V lost 1 base and J lost 10, with 11 bases in between. The CDR3 covers 13 residues. The DNA for the CDR3 is TGTGCCAGCAGCCAAGTGGGGGCGAGGGAGCAGTTCTTC. Its translation: CASSQVGAREQFF.

The V gene is TRBV23-1, the J gene TRBJ2-7; TRBD2 matches 7 bases. TRBV23-1 carries the ORF label, with uncertain function. The V segment lost 2 bases and the J segment 4 bases; nucleotides outside the gene matches: 5. The CDR3 spans 14 residues. The CDR3 nucleotides are TGCGCCAGCAGTCAACCGGGACTACAATACGAGCAGTACTTC. Its protein is CASSQPGLQYEQYF.

This chain joins TRBV20-1 and TRBJ2-5, with 8 bases that match TRBD2. Germline-derived CDR1 and CDR2 are DFQATT and SNEGSKA (reference sequence). The J segment lost 2 bases and the V segment lost 5 bases, leaving 10 bases of the junction unmatched. This CDR3 contains 15 residues. CDR3 loop: CSAPPGGGVQETQYF. The CDR3 bases are TGCAGTGCTCCCCCCGGGGGGGGCGTACAAGAGACCCAGTACTTC.

The rearrangement links TRBV7-2 to TRBJ1-2; TRBD1 might be the D (5 bases). The CDR3 loop spans 14 amino acids. In germline, CDR1 is SGHTA, CDR2 FQGNSA. Trimming pared 0 bases from V and 4 bases from J, leaving 9 bases between. Written as DNA, the CDR3 is TGTGCCAGCAGCTTAGCGTTCCAGGGCTATGGCTACACCTTC. Encoded protein: CASSLAFQGYGYTF.

This clonotype was seen just once. The chain recombines TRBV12-3 or TRBV12-4 with TRBJ1-2; weak D call: TRBD1 (6 bases). CDR3 length: 16 residues. V lost 7 bases and J 4 bases, leaving 22 bases between the germline ends. DNA of the CDR3: TGTGCCAGCACCGAGGGGGGCAGGAGGATTATCTATGGCTACACCTTC. Translation gives CASTEGGRRIIYGYTF.